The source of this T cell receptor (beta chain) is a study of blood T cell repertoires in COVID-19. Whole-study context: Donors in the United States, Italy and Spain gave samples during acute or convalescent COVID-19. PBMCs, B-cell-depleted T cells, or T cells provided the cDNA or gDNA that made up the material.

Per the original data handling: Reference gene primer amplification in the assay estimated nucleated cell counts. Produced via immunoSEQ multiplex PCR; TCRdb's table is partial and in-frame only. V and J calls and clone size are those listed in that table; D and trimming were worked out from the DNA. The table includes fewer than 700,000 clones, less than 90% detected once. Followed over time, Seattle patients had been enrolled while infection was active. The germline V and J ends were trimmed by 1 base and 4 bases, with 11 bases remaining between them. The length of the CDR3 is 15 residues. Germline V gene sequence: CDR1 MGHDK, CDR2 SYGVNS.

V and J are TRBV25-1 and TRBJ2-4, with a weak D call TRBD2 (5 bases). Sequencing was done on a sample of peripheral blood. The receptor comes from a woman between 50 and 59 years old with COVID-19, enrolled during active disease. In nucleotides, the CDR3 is TGTGCCAGCAGTGAATTGGGAGACCTTAAAAACATTCAGTACTTC. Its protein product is CASSELGDLKNIQYF.